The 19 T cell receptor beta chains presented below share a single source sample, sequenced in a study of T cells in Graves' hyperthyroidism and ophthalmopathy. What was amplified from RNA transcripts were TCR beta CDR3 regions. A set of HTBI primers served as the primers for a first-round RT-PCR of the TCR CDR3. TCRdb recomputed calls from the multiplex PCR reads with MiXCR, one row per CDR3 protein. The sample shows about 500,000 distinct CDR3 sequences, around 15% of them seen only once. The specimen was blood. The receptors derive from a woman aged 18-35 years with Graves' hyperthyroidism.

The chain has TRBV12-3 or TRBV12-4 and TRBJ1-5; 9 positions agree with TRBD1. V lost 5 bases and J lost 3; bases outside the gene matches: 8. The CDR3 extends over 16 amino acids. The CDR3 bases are TGTGCCAGCAGTAGGAAGGGACAGGGTCTCAATCAGCCCCAGCATTTT. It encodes CASSRKGQGLNQPQHF.

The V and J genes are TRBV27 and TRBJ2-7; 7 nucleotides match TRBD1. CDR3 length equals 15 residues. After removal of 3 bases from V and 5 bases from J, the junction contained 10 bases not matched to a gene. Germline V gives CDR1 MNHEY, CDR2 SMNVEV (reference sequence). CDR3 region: CASSFTTGPGDEQYF. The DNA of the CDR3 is TGTGCCAGCAGTTTTACGACAGGGCCTGGGGACGAGCAGTACTTC.

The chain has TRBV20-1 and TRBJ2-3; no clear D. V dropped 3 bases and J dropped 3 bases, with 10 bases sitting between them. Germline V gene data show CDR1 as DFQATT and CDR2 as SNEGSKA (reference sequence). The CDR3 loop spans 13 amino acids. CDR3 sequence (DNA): TGCAGTGCTAGTAAAGCCCCTACAGATACGCAGTATTTT. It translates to CSASKAPTDTQYF.

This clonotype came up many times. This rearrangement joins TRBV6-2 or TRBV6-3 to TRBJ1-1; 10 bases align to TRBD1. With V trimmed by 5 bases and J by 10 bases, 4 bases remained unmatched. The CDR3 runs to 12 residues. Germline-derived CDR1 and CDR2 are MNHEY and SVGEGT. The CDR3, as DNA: TGTGCCAGCAGTAAGGACAGGGGGAGAGCTTTCTTT. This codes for CASSKDRGRAFF.

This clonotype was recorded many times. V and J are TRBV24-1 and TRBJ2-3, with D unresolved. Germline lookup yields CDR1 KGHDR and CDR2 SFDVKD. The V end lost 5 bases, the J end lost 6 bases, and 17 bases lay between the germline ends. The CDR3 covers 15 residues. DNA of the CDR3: TGTGCCACCAGTGTTGGTCTCACACGATGGGATACGCAGTATTTT. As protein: CATSVGLTRWDTQYF.

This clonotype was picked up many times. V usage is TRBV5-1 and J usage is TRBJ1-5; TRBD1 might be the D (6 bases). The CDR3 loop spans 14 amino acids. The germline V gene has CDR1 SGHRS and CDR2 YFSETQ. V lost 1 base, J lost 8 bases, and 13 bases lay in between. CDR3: CASSLTGLQEPQHF. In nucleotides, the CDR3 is TGCGCCAGCAGCTTGACAGGGCTTCAGGAGCCCCAGCATTTT.

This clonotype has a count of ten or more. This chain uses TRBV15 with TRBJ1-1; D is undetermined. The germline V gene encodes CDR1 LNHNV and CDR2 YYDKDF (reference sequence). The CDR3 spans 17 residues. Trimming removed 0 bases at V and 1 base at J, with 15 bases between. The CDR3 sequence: CATSRDELTAKNTEAFF. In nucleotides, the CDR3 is TGTGCCACCAGCAGAGACGAACTTACAGCGAAGAACACTGAAGCTTTCTTT.

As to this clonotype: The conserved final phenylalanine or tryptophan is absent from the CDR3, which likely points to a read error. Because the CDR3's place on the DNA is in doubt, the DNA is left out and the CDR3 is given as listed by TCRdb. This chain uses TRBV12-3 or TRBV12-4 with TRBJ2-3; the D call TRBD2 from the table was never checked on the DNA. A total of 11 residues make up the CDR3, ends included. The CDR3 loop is CASSLREGPQY.

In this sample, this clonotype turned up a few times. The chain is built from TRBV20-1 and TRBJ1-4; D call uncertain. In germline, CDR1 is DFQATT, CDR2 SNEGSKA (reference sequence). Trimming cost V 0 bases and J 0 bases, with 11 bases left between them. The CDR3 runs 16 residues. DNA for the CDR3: TGCAGTGCTAGAGATTCCAGCAGCCCAACTAATGAAAAACTGTTTTTT. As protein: CSARDSSSPTNEKLFF.

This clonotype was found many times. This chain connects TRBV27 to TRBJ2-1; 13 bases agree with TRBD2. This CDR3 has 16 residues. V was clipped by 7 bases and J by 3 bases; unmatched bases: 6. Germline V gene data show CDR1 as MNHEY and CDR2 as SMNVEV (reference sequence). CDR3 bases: TGTGCCAGCACCAAAAGGACTAGCGGGGGCTACAATGAGCAGTTCTTC. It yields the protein CASTKRTSGGYNEQFF.

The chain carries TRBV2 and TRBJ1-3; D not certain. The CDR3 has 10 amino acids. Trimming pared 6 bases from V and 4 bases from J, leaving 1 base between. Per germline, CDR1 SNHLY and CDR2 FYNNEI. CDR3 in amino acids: CASSGNTIYF. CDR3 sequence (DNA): TGTGCCAGCAGCGGAAACACCATATATTTT.

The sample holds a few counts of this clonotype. The CDR3, as DNA: TGCGCCAGCAGGGGACTACCGGCCTACAATGAGCAGTTCTTC. Translating it yields CASRGLPAYNEQFF. The rearrangement uses TRBV10-2 and TRBJ2-1; 7 bases align to TRBD2. Looked up from germline, CDR1 is WSHSY and CDR2 is SAAADI. Germline trimming cut 6 bases from V and 2 bases from J; bases unmatched to any gene: 4. This CDR3 is built from 14 residues.

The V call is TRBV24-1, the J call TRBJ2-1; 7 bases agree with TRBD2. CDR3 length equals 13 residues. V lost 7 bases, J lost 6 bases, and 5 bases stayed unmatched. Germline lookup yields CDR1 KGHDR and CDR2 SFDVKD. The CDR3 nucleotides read TGTGCCACCAGGGGGGGGGGGGGCAATGAGCAGTTCTTC. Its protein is CATRGGGGNEQFF.

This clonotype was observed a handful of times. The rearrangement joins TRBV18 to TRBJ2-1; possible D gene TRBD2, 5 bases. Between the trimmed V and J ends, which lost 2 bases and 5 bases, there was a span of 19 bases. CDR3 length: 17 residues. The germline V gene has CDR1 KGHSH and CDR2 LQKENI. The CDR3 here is CASSPRTPAESHNEQFF. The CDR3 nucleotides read TGTGCCAGCTCACCAAGGACTCCCGCGGAATCGCACAATGAGCAGTTCTTC.

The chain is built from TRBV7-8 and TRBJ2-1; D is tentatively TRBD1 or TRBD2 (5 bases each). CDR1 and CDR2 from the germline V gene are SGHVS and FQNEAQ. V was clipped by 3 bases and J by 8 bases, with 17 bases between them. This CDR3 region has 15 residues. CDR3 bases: TGTGCCAGCAGCTTCCGGGACCCACTAGGGGATGAGCAGTTCTTC. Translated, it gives CASSFRDPLGDEQFF.

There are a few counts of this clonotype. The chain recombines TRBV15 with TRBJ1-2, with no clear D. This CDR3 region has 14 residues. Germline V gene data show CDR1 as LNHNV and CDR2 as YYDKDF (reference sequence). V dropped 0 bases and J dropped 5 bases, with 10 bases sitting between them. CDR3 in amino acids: CATSRDLIGYGYTF. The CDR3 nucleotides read TGTGCCACCAGCAGAGATCTCATAGGATATGGCTACACCTTC.

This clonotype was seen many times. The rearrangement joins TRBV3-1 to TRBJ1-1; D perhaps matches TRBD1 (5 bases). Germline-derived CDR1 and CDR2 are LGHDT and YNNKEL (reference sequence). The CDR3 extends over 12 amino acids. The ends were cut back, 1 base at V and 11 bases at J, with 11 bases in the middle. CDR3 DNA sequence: TGTGCCAGCAGCCAAGGGGCAGGGTTGGCTTTCTTT. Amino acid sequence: CASSQGAGLAFF.

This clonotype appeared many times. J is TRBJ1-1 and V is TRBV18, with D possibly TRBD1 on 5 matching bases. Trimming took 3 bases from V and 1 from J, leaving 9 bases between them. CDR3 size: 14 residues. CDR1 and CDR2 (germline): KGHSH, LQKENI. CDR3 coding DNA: TGTGCCAGCTCACCTACTAGGGGGAACACTGAAGCTTTCTTT. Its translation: CASSPTRGNTEAFF.

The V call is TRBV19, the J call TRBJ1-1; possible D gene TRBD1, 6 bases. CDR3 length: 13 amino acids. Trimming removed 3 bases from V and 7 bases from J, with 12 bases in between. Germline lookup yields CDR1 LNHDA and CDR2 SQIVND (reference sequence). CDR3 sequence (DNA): TGTGCCAGTAGTATGGTGGGGGCAGATGAAGCTTTCTTT. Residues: CASSMVGADEAFF.